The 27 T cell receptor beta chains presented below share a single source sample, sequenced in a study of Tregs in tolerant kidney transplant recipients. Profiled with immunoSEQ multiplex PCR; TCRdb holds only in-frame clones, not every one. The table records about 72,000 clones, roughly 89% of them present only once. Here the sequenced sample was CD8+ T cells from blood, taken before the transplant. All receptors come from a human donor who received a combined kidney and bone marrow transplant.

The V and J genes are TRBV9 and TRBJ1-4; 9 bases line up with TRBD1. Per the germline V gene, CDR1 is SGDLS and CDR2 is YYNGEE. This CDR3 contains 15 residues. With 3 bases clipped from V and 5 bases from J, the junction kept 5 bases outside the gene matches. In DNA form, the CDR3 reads TGTGCCAGCAGCGCGGGACAGGGCCGCAATGAAAAACTGTTTTTT. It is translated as CASSAGQGRNEKLFF. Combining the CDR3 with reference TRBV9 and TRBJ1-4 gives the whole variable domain DSGVTQTPKHLITATGQRVTLRCSPRSGDLSVYWYQQSLDQGLQFLIQYYNGEERAKGNILERFSAQQFPDLHSELNLSSLELGDSALYFCASSAGQGRNEKLFFGSGTQLSVL.

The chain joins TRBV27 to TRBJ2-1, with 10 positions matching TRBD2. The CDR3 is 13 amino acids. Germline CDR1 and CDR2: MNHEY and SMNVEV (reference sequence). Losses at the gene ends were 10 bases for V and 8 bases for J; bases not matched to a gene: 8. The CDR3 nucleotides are TGTGCCACGAAAGCGGGAGGGCCTTATGAGCAGTTCTTC. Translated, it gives CATKAGGPYEQFF.

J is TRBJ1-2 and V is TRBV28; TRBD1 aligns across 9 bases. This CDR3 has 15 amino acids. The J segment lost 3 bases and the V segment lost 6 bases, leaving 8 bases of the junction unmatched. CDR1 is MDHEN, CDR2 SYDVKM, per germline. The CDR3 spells CASRIQGALDYGYTF. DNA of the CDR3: TGTGCCAGCAGAATACAGGGGGCGCTGGACTATGGCTACACCTTC.

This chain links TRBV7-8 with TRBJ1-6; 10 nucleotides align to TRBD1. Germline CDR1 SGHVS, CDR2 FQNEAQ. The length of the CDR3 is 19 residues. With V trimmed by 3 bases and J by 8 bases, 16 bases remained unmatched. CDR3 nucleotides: TGTGCCAGCAGCTTCCGGGACAGGGGAGGTATTGGGGTCGATTCACCCCTCCACTTT. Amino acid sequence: CASSFRDRGGIGVDSPLHF.

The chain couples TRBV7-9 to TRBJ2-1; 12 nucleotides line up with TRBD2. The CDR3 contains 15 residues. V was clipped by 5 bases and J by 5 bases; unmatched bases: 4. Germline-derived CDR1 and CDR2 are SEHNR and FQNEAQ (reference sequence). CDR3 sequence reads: CASSTSSGRDNEQFF. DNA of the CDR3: TGTGCCAGCAGCACATCTAGCGGGAGGGACAATGAGCAGTTCTTC.

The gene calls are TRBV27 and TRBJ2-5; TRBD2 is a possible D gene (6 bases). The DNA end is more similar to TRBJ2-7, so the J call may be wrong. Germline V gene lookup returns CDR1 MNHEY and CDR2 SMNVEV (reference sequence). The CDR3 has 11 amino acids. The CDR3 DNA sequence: TGTGCCAGCAGACGGGGGTACGAGCAGTACTTC. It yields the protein CASRRGYEQYF.

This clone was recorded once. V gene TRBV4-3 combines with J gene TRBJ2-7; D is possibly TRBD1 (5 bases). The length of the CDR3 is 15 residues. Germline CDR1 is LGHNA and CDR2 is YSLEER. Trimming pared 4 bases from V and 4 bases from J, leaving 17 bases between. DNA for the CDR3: TGCGCCAGCAGCCTAAGTGCCGACAGAACATACGAGCAGTACTTC. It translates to CASSLSADRTYEQYF.

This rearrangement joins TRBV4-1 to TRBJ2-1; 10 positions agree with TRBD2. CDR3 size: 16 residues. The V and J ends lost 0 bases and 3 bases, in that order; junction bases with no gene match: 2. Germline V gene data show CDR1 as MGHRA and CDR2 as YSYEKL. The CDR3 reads CASSQEVAGGYNEQFF. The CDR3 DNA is TGCGCCAGCAGCCAAGAAGTAGCGGGGGGCTACAATGAGCAGTTCTTC.

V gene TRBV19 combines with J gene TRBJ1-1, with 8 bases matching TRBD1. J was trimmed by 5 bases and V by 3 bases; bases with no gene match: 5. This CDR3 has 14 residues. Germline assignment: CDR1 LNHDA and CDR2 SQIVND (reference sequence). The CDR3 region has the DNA TGTGCCAGTAGTATTTGGACAGGGTTTACTGAAGCTTTCTTT. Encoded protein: CASSIWTGFTEAFF.

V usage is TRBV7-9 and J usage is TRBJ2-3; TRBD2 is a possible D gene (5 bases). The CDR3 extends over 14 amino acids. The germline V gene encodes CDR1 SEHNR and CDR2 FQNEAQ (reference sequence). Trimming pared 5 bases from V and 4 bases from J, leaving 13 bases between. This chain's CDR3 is CASSPPASPDTQYF. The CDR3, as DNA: TGTGCCAGCAGCCCGCCCGCTAGCCCAGATACGCAGTATTTT. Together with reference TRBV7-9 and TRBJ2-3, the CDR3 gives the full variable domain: DTGVSQNPRHKITKRGQNVTFRCDPISEHNRLYWYRQTLGQGPEFLTYFQNEAQLEKSRLLSDRFSAERPKGSFSTLEIQRTEQGDSAMYLCASSPPASPDTQYFGPGTRLTVL.

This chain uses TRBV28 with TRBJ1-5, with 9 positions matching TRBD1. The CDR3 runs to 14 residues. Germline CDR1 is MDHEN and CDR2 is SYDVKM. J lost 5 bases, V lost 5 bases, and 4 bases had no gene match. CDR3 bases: TGTGCCAGCAGTCGGACAGGGGAAGATCAGCCCCAGCATTTT. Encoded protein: CASSRTGEDQPQHF.

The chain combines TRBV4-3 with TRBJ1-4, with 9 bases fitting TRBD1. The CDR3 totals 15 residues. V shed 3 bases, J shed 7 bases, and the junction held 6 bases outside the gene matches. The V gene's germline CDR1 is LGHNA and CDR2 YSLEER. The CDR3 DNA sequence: TGCGCCAGCAGCCAGGGACAGGGAAGGGGTGAAAAACTGTTTTTT. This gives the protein CASSQGQGRGEKLFF.

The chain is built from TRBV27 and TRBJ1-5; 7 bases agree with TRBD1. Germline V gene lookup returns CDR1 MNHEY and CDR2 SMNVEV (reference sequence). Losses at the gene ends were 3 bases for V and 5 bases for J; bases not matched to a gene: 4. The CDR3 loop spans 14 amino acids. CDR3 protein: CASSFRQGDQPQHF. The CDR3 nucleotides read TGTGCCAGCAGTTTCCGCCAGGGGGATCAGCCCCAGCATTTT.

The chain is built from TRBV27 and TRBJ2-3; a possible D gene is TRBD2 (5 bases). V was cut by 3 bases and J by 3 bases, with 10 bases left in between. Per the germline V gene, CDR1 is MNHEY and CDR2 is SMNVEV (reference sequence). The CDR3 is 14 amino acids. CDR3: CASSLGSRTDTQYF. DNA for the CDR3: TGTGCCAGCAGTTTGGGGAGTCGTACAGATACGCAGTATTTT.

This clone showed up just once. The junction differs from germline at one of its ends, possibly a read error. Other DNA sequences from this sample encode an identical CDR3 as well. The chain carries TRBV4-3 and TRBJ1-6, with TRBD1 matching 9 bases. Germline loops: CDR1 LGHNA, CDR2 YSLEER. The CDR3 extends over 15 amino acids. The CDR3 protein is CASSLKGQGNSPLHF. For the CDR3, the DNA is TGCGCCAGCAGCCTTAAGGGACAGGGAAATTCCCCCCTCCACTTT.

The CDR3 nucleotides read TGTGCCAGCAGTTCCCCGGGAGGTAGCTACGAGCAGTACTTC. Translation gives CASSSPGGSYEQYF. This chain uses TRBV27 with TRBJ2-7; TRBD2 agrees at 7 bases. This CDR3 has 14 residues. The J segment lost 3 bases and the V segment lost 4 bases, leaving 6 bases of the junction unmatched. CDR1 is MNHEY, CDR2 SMNVEV, per germline (reference sequence).

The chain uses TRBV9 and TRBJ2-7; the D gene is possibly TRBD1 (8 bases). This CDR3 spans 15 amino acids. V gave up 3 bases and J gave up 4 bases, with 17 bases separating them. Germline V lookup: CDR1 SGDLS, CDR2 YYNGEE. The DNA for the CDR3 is TGTGCCAGCAGCGCTGGGAGGGGACAGGAGTACGAGCAGTACTTC. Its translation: CASSAGRGQEYEQYF.

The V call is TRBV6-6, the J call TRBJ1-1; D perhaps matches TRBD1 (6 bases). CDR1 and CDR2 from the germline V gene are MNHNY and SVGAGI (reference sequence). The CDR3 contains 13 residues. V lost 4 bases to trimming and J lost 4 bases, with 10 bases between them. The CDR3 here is CASSLTGSTEAFF. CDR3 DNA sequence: TGTGCCAGCAGTTTAACAGGGAGCACTGAAGCTTTCTTT.

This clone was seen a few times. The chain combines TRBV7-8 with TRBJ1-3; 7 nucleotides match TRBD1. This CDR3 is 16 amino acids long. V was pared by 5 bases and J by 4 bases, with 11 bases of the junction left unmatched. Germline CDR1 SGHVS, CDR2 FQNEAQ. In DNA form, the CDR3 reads TGTGCCAGCAGCCCCCTAGCCCGGGGACAGGGAAACACCATATATTTT. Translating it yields CASSPLARGQGNTIYF. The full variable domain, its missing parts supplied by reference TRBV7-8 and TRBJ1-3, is GAGVSQSPRYKVAKRGQDVALRCDPISGHVSLFWYQQALGQGPEFLTYFQNEAQLDKSGLPSDRFFAERPEGSVSTLKIQRTQQEDSAVYLCASSPLARGQGNTIYFGEGSWLTVV.

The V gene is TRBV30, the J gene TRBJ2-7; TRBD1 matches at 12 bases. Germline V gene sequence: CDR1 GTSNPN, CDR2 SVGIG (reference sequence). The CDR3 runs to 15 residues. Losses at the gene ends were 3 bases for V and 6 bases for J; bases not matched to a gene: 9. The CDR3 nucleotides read TGTGCCTGGAGCCCGCAGGGACAGGGGGCCGGCGAGCAGTACTTC. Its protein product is CAWSPQGQGAGEQYF.

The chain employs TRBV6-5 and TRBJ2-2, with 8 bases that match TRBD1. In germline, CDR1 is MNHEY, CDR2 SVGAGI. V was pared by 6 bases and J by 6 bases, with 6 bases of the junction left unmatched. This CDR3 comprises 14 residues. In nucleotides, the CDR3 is TGTGCCAGCAGCTCGACAGGGGAGGCCGGGGAGCTGTTTTTT. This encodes CASSSTGEAGELFF.

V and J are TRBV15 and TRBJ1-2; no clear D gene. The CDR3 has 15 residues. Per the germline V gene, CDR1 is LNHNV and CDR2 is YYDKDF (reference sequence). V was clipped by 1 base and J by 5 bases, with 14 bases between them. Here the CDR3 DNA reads TGTGCCACCAGCAGAGTTGGGCAATCGATATATGGCTACACCTTC. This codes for CATSRVGQSIYGYTF.

The CDR3 here is CASSDRGPSYEQYF. The DNA for the CDR3 is TGTGCCAGTAGTGACAGGGGTCCTTCCTACGAGCAGTACTTC. V and J are TRBV19 and TRBJ2-5, with 8 bases that match TRBD1. The closer fit of TRBJ2-7 to the DNA end suggests the J call may be wrong. The CDR3 loop spans 14 amino acids. The germline V gene has CDR1 LNHDA and CDR2 SQIVND (reference sequence).

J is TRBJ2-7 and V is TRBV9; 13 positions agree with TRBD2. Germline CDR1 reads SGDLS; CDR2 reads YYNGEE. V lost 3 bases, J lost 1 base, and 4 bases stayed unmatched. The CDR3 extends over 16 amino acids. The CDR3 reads CASSGRTSGSSYEQYF. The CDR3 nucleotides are TGTGCCAGCAGCGGGAGGACTAGCGGGAGTTCCTACGAGCAGTACTTC.

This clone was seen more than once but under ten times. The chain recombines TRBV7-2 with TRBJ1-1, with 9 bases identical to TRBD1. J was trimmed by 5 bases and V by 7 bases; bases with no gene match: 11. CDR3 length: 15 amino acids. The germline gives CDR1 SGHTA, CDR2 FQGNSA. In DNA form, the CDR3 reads TGTGCCAGCACCTTGATCACAGGGGGCGGGACTGAAGCTTTCTTT. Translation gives CASTLITGGGTEAFF.

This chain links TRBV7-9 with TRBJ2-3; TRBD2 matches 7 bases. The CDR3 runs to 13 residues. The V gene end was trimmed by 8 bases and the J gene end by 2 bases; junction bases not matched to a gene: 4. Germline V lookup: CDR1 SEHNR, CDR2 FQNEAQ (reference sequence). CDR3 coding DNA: TGTGCCAGCCGGGACTACAACACAGATACGCAGTATTTT. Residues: CASRDYNTDTQYF.

For the CDR3, the DNA is TGTGCCTCTTGGACAGGGTTTGAAGCTTTCTTT. Protein: CASWTGFEAFF. This chain uses TRBV28 with TRBJ1-1; 8 bases align to TRBD1. The CDR3 is 11 amino acids. CDR1 is MDHEN and CDR2 is SYDVKM in the germline V gene. Unmatched junction bases numbered 6, after V lost 11 bases and J lost 7 bases.